The clone carrying this T cell receptor beta chain came up many times. The antigen is undetermined. This entry belongs to a study of blood T cells in healthy people across ages. PBMCs, at least 6 million per sample, were isolated. General study points: It was the long-lived donors that had more naive CD4+ cells and higher diversity than aged donors.

The germline V and J ends were trimmed by 7 bases and 2 bases, with 17 bases remaining between them. Germline CDR1 MNHEY, CDR2 SVGEGT. This CDR3 is built from 15 residues. It was with a sample-barcoded 5' primer and a J-beta primer mix that a second PCR of roughly 6 to 12 cycles was run. MiXCR, applied by TCRdb to the 5' RACE reads, yields one record per CDR3 protein. The sample has hundreds of thousands of distinct CDR3 sequences, under 65% seen once. The receptor was derived from a man between 60 and 75 years old in good health. The sequenced sample was blood. V gene TRBV6-2 or TRBV6-3 combines with J gene TRBJ2-5; perhaps TRBD2 as D (7 bases). CDR3: CASTPWGGRQETQYF. The DNA for the CDR3 is TGTGCCAGCACCCCCTGGGGGGGGCGACAAGAGACCCAGTACTTC.